What follows are 31 T cell receptor beta chains derived from one specimen sequenced in a study of OX40 agonist ivuxolimab in advanced cancers. The protocol was immunoSEQ multiplex PCR, while the TCRdb copy is restricted to in-frame clones and leaves out a portion. The table lists fewer than 80,000 clones, 80% to 90% of them singletons. The sample here was CD4+ or CD8+ T cells sorted from blood, taken in a trial of the OX40 agonist ivuxolimab. These TCRs come from an adult with an advanced solid tumor such as melanoma, head and neck, liver or kidney cancer.

This clone appeared a few times. The rearrangement links TRBV27 to TRBJ2-5; D gene unclear. Looked up from germline, CDR1 is MNHEY and CDR2 is SMNVEV (reference sequence). The CDR3 covers 12 residues. V gave up 1 base and J gave up 9 bases, with 9 bases separating them. The CDR3 sequence: CASSLFGEAQYF. As DNA, the CDR3 is TGTGCCAGCAGTTTATTCGGCGAGGCCCAGTACTTC.

The chain has TRBV6-4 and TRBJ1-2; D unresolved. Germline lookup yields CDR1 MRHNA and CDR2 SNTAGT. V lost 3 bases, J lost 4 bases, and 9 bases lay in between. The CDR3 has 13 residues. The CDR3 DNA reads as TGTGCCAGCAGTGATCTACCGGGCTATGGCTACACCTTC. It specifies CASSDLPGYGYTF.

The chain links TRBV7-3 to TRBJ2-5; 7 bases agree with TRBD2. With V trimmed by 5 bases and J by 5 bases, 5 bases remained unmatched. In germline, CDR1 is SGHTA, CDR2 FQGTGA. CDR3 length equals 13 residues. The CDR3 region is CASSPTSWETQYF. In DNA form, the CDR3 reads TGTGCCAGCAGCCCGACTAGCTGGGAGACCCAGTACTTC.

To note about this clone: The identical CDR3 is also encoded by other nucleotide sequences in the sample. This chain uses TRBV28 with TRBJ2-7, with D perhaps matching TRBD2 (5 bases). CDR3 length: 11 residues. V was pared by 5 bases and J by 3 bases, with 5 bases between. Germline V lookup: CDR1 MDHEN, CDR2 SYDVKM. The chain's CDR3 is CASSGGYEQYF. CDR3 coding DNA: TGTGCCAGCAGTGGAGGCTACGAGCAGTACTTC. The variable domain in full, with the rest retrieved from reference TRBV28 and TRBJ2-7, is DVKVTQSSRYLVKRTGEKVFLECVQDMDHENMFWYRQDPGLGLRLIYFSYDVKMKEKGDIPEGYSVSREKKERFSLILESASTNQTSMYLCASSGGYEQYFGPGTRLTVT.

CDR3 DNA sequence: TGTGCCTGGAGTGTGGCGGGGCCCTACGAGCAGTACTTC. The encoded protein is CAWSVAGPYEQYF. The chain uses TRBV30 and TRBJ2-5; weak D call: TRBD2 (6 bases). Matching the DNA end better, TRBJ2-7 makes the J call doubtful. Germline CDR1 and CDR2: GTSNPN and SVGIG (reference sequence). The CDR3 consists of 13 residues.

CDR3 nucleotides: TGCGCCAGCAGCCAGGCGAAGCGGGATTTGACGCAGTATTTT. Amino acids: CASSQAKRDLTQYF. This sequence joins TRBV4-1 and TRBJ2-3, with 7 bases fitting TRBD2. CDR1 is MGHRA and CDR2 is YSYEKL in the germline V gene. The CDR3 spans 14 residues. V was pared by 3 bases and J by 9 bases, with 9 bases of the junction left unmatched.

This clone came up once. The chain recombines TRBV10-2 with TRBJ2-1; unclear D gene. The CDR3 sequence is 13 residues long. Deletions cut 4 bases from V and 7 bases from J, with 11 bases between. Germline-derived CDR1 and CDR2 are WSHSY and SAAADI. CDR3 in amino acids: CASSGFTANEQFF. CDR3 DNA sequence: TGCGCCAGCAGTGGTTTCACCGCAAATGAGCAGTTCTTC.

This chain uses TRBV4-2 with TRBJ1-4; unclear D gene. Germline loops: CDR1 LGHNA, CDR2 YNFKEQ. The CDR3 is 16 amino acids. The V end lost 1 base, the J end lost 0 bases, and 9 bases lay between the germline ends. This chain's CDR3 is CASSQVWPATNEKLFF. The CDR3 nucleotides are TGTGCCAGCAGCCAAGTTTGGCCGGCAACTAATGAAAAACTGTTTTTT.

The chain employs TRBV5-6 and TRBJ2-5; TRBD2 agrees at 10 bases. The germline gives CDR1 SGHDT, CDR2 YYEEEE. The CDR3 length is 16 residues. V trimming: 2 bases; J trimming: 4 bases; junction bases outside the gene matches: 8. CDR3 in DNA: TGTGCCAGCAGCTTTACTAGCGGGGAGGATCGAGAGACCCAGTACTTC. It specifies CASSFTSGEDRETQYF.

This chain uses TRBV11-3 with TRBJ2-5, with D tentatively TRBD1 (6 bases). From germline, CDR1 is SGHNT and CDR2 YENEEA. With 11 bases removed from V and 5 bases from J, the gap between germline ends came to 15 bases. The CDR3 contains 12 residues. Here the CDR3 reads CASSGAEETQYF. Written as DNA, the CDR3 is TGTGCCTCCTCAGGGGCTGAGGAGACCCAGTACTTC.

The chain is built from TRBV27 and TRBJ1-2; tentatively, D is TRBD1 (6 bases). The germline V gene has CDR1 MNHEY and CDR2 SMNVEV (reference sequence). V was pared by 6 bases and J by 2 bases, with 13 bases between. The CDR3 contains 14 residues. The DNA for the CDR3 is TGTGCCAGCAGAGGGACACCATTAAACTATGGCTACACCTTC. Translation: CASRGTPLNYGYTF.

The rearrangement uses TRBV27 and TRBJ1-1; 9 bases line up with TRBD1. CDR1 is MNHEY, CDR2 SMNVEV, per germline (reference sequence). Germline trimming cut 7 bases from V and 4 bases from J; bases unmatched to any gene: 7. There are 14 residues in the CDR3. The CDR3 here is CASKSGTGLTEAFF. The CDR3 region has the DNA TGTGCCAGCAAGTCCGGGACAGGGCTCACTGAAGCTTTCTTT.

This clone was seen a handful of times. The V and J genes are TRBV5-1 and TRBJ1-6; no reliable D call. Trimming shortened V by 4 bases and J by 3 bases, and 8 bases separated the two germline ends. The CDR3 loop spans 14 amino acids. The germline V gene encodes CDR1 SGHRS and CDR2 YFSETQ. The CDR3 nucleotides read TGCGCCAGCAGCCAAGGGAACTATAATTCACCCCTCCACTTT. Protein sequence: CASSQGNYNSPLHF. The whole variable domain, filled in from reference TRBV5-1 and TRBJ1-6, reads KAGVTQTPRYLIKTRGQQVTLSCSPISGHRSVSWYQQTPGQGLQFLFEYFSETQRNKGNFPGRFSGRQFSNSRSEMNVSTLELGDSALYLCASSQGNYNSPLHFGNGTRLTVT.

As regards this clone: Other DNA sequences of this sample code for an identical CDR3. The chain couples TRBV27 to TRBJ1-5; no firm D call. V gave up 5 bases and J gave up 0 bases, with 8 bases separating them. The CDR3 is 14 amino acids. Germline V lookup: CDR1 MNHEY, CDR2 SMNVEV (reference sequence). The CDR3: CASSLRGSNQPQHF. DNA of the CDR3: TGTGCCAGCAGTCTCCGAGGTAGCAATCAGCCCCAGCATTTT.

This chain connects TRBV11-2 to TRBJ2-1; D ambiguous. The length of the CDR3 is 12 residues. Trimming removed 5 bases at V and 8 bases at J, with 10 bases between. CDR1 and CDR2 (germline): SGHAT, FQNNGV. In DNA, the CDR3 is TGTGCCAGCAGCCGTCTTAGCCATGAGCAGTTCTTC. It yields the protein CASSRLSHEQFF.

For the CDR3, the DNA is TGTGCCAGCAGCCACGGTCCTAGGTTGCAAGAGACCCAGTACTTC. The encoded protein is CASSHGPRLQETQYF. V usage is TRBV7-6 and J usage is TRBJ2-5, with D hard to call. This CDR3 spans 15 amino acids. The V end lost 5 bases, the J end lost 2 bases, and 15 bases lay between the germline ends. Germline CDR1 reads SGHVS; CDR2 reads FNYEAQ.

The V gene is TRBV15, the J gene TRBJ2-3, with TRBD1 matching over 7 bases. CDR3 length equals 13 residues. CDR1 and CDR2 (germline): LNHNV, YYDKDF (reference sequence). Trimming cost V 5 bases and J 5 bases; bases outside gene matches: 4. The chain's CDR3 is CATSSHRGDTQYF. The DNA for the CDR3 is TGTGCCACCAGCTCGCACAGGGGAGATACGCAGTATTTT.

The V call is TRBV27, the J call TRBJ1-5, with 7 bases lining up with TRBD1. Looked up from germline, CDR1 is MNHEY and CDR2 is SMNVEV (reference sequence). The CDR3 sequence is 15 residues long. The V gene end was trimmed by 5 bases and the J gene end by 5 bases; junction bases not matched to a gene: 9. In DNA, the CDR3 is TGTGCCAGCAGTAGCCCCCGGGACAGATATCAGCCCCAGCATTTT. It codes for CASSSPRDRYQPQHF.

The rearrangement uses TRBV30 and TRBJ1-6, with unresolved D. V was cut by 7 bases and J by 5 bases, with 12 bases left in between. This CDR3 spans 13 amino acids. CDR1 GTSNPN and CDR2 SVGIG come from the germline V gene (reference sequence). The CDR3 protein is CAFIWTDNSPLHF. In nucleotides, the CDR3 is TGTGCCTTTATTTGGACGGATAATTCACCCCTCCACTTT.

J is TRBJ1-2 and V is TRBV5-1; D perhaps matches TRBD1 (6 bases). V shed 7 bases and J shed 2 bases, with 12 bases lying between them. CDR3 size: 13 residues. Germline V gives CDR1 SGHRS, CDR2 YFSETQ. The CDR3 is CASQLGANYGYTF. The CDR3 DNA reads TGCGCCAGCCAGCTGGGGGCGAACTATGGCTACACCTTC.

CDR3 nucleotide sequence: TGTGCCACCAGGATCCGACCCGGGGAGCTGTTTTTT. Residues: CATRIRPGELFF. This sequence joins TRBV15 and TRBJ2-2; D unresolved. The length of the CDR3 is 12 residues. Between the trimmed V and J ends, which lost 6 bases and 6 bases, there was a span of 8 bases. The germline V gene has CDR1 LNHNV and CDR2 YYDKDF (reference sequence).

The chain is built from TRBV11-2 and TRBJ1-1; weak D call: TRBD1 (5 bases). V was clipped by 5 bases and J by 1 base, with 11 bases between them. This CDR3 has 14 amino acids. The germline V gene has CDR1 SGHAT and CDR2 FQNNGV. CDR3 nucleotide sequence: TGTGCCAGCAGCCATACTCAGGGGAACACTGAAGCTTTCTTT. Amino acid sequence: CASSHTQGNTEAFF.

The chain employs TRBV2 and TRBJ2-2; no definite D call. There are 14 residues in the CDR3. Between the trimmed V and J ends, which lost 4 bases and 8 bases, there was a span of 14 bases. CDR1 is SNHLY, CDR2 FYNNEI, per germline. Here the CDR3 reads CASSGRPSSGELFF. CDR3 in DNA: TGTGCCAGCAGTGGGCGCCCGAGTTCGGGGGAGCTGTTTTTT.

This chain joins TRBV6-5 and TRBJ1-1, with TRBD1 as a possible D gene (5 bases). Trimming pared 0 bases from V and 4 bases from J, leaving 6 bases between. This CDR3 is built from 13 residues. CDR1 is MNHEY, CDR2 SVGAGI, per germline. The CDR3 sequence is CASSYSGVTEAFF. The CDR3 DNA reads as TGTGCCAGCAGTTACTCGGGGGTCACTGAAGCTTTCTTT.

V gene TRBV7-2 combines with J gene TRBJ2-7; D unclear. CDR1 and CDR2 (germline): SGHTA, FQGNSA. The CDR3 runs 12 residues. The ends were cut back, 3 bases at V and 9 bases at J, with 12 bases in the middle. Here the CDR3 reads CASSLYTSLQYF. The CDR3, as DNA: TGTGCCAGCAGCTTGTACACCTCTTTGCAGTACTTC.

This rearrangement joins TRBV14 to TRBJ1-2; TRBD1 agrees at 7 bases. With V trimmed by 0 bases and J by 8 bases, 12 bases remained unmatched. Germline assignment: CDR1 SGHDN and CDR2 FVKESK. This CDR3 has 16 residues. The CDR3 DNA reads TGTGCCAGCAGCCAAGAGCAATGGACAGGACTCTTGGGCTACACCTTC. This codes for CASSQEQWTGLLGYTF.

The J gene is TRBJ2-3, the V gene TRBV29-1; 10 bases agree with TRBD2. V dropped 5 bases and J dropped 4; count of bases not matched to a gene: 15. Per germline, CDR1 SQVTM and CDR2 ANQGSEA. This CDR3 contains 17 residues. CDR3 sequence: CSVPRLAGELWSDTQYF. The CDR3 DNA follows: TGCAGCGTTCCCCGCCTAGCGGGAGAGCTCTGGTCAGATACGCAGTATTTT.

In its sample, this clone was seen once. V gene TRBV7-6 combines with J gene TRBJ2-1; 13 positions agree with TRBD2. CDR1 and CDR2 from the germline V gene are SGHVS and FNYEAQ. The CDR3 runs to 16 residues. With 5 bases clipped from V and 2 bases from J, the junction kept 3 bases outside the gene matches. CDR3 amino acids: CASSRTSGGTYNEQFF. For the CDR3, the DNA is TGTGCCAGCAGCCGGACTAGCGGGGGAACCTACAATGAGCAGTTCTTC.

This clone appeared once. The rearrangement uses TRBV4-1 and TRBJ1-2; 7 bases are shared with TRBD1. CDR1 is MGHRA, CDR2 YSYEKL, per germline. This CDR3 is built from 16 residues. J lost 6 bases, V lost 0 bases, and 10 bases had no gene match. CDR3 sequence reads: CASSQDQRGLGDGYTF. The CDR3 DNA sequence: TGCGCCAGCAGCCAAGATCAAAGGGGGCTGGGAGATGGCTACACCTTC.

The chain is built from TRBV6-1 and TRBJ1-6; D gene unclear. V was pared by 4 bases and J by 6 bases, with 13 bases between. This CDR3 comprises 15 residues. Germline V gene sequence: CDR1 MNHNS, CDR2 SASEGT. CDR3 amino acids: CASSAPGPPNSPLHF. CDR3 DNA sequence: TGTGCCAGCAGTGCCCCTGGGCCCCCTAATTCACCCCTCCACTTT.

V is TRBV6-1 and J is TRBJ1-1; no reliable D call. V dropped 3 bases and J dropped 1 base, with 9 bases sitting between them. This CDR3 spans 14 amino acids. Germline-derived CDR1 and CDR2 are MNHNS and SASEGT. CDR3 loop: CASSEGLPNTEAFF. CDR3 DNA sequence: TGTGCCAGCAGTGAGGGATTACCGAACACTGAAGCTTTCTTT.